Below, 9 T cell receptor beta chains from the same sample are listed, as sequenced in a study of T cell repertoires in cytomegalovirus infection. One entry per CDR3 protein, called by TCRdb with MiXCR from the reads. The sample carries fewer than 550,000 distinct CDR3 sequences, 26% recorded once. Source material: PBMCs. The source of these receptors is a human donor in good health (CMV status not recorded). Some clones in this sample may be carry-over from other donors' samples.

This clonotype was detected ten times or more. CDR3 loop: CASSLRGSGSYEQYV. The CDR3, as DNA: TGTGCCAGCAGTTTACGGGGGAGTGGTTCCTACGAGCAGTACGTC. V gene TRBV27 combines with J gene TRBJ2-7; possible D gene TRBD2, 6 bases. The CDR3 is 15 residues long. Germline V gene data show CDR1 as MNHEY and CDR2 as SMNVEV (reference sequence). V lost 2 bases to trimming and J lost 1 base, with 12 bases between them.

This clonotype was seen a few times. This chain connects TRBV14 to TRBJ1-1; no firm D call. Trimming left V 0 bases short and J 2 bases short, with 4 bases between. The length of the CDR3 is 13 residues. CDR1 is SGHDN, CDR2 FVKESK, per germline. CDR3: CASSQDVNTEAFF. The CDR3 DNA reads as TGTGCCAGCAGCCAAGATGTAAACACTGAAGCTTTCTTT.

The chain has TRBV10-3 and TRBJ2-1; 10 positions match TRBD2. CDR3 length: 17 residues. The junction had 6 bases not matched to a gene; V was cut back by 2 bases and J by 2 bases. Germline CDR1 is ENHRY and CDR2 is SYGVKD. The CDR3 DNA sequence: TGTGCCATCAGTGAGCGAGCACTAGCGGGACCCTACAATGAGCAGTTCTTC. Translation: CAISERALAGPYNEQFF.

This clonotype was picked up a small number of times. The chain couples TRBV6-2 or TRBV6-3 to TRBJ2-2; D perhaps matches TRBD2 (5 bases). Germline CDR1 is MNHEY and CDR2 is SVGEGT. Between the trimmed V and J ends, which lost 6 bases and 0 bases, there was a span of 14 bases. CDR3 length equals 16 residues. The CDR3, as DNA: TGTGCCAGCAGACCGAACTTACTAGCGAACACCGGGGAGCTGTTTTTT. Translating gives CASRPNLLANTGELFF.

This clonotype was picked up a small number of times. This chain uses TRBV7-2 with TRBJ2-7; 10 positions agree with TRBD1. V was pared by 1 base and J by 7 bases, with 10 bases of the junction left unmatched. CDR1 and CDR2 from the germline V gene are SGHTA and FQGNSA. The CDR3 has 16 amino acids. The CDR3 sequence: CASSLGRQGALGEQYF. The CDR3 DNA follows: TGTGCCAGCAGCTTAGGGAGACAGGGGGCGTTAGGAGAGCAGTACTTC.

V and J are TRBV19 and TRBJ1-4, with D possibly being TRBD1 (5 bases). CDR1 and CDR2 (germline): LNHDA, SQIVND (reference sequence). The CDR3 is 16 residues long. V was shortened by 5 bases and J by 2 bases, with 15 bases between the two germline ends. The CDR3 sequence is CASSSGLKWTNEKLFF. CDR3 sequence (DNA): TGTGCCAGTAGTTCGGGACTAAAGTGGACTAATGAAAAACTGTTTTTT.

The chain employs TRBV7-2 and TRBJ1-3; D unclear. This CDR3 has 14 residues. Germline loops: CDR1 SGHTA, CDR2 FQGNSA. Trimming shortened V by 1 base and J by 7 bases, and 11 bases separated the two germline ends. In DNA, the CDR3 is TGTGCCAGCAGCTTAGGGCTCCGAGGGAACACCATATATTTT. The encoded protein is CASSLGLRGNTIYF.

The chain combines TRBV4-1 with TRBJ2-1; the match to TRBD2 covers 7 bases. CDR3 size: 14 residues. Losses at the gene ends were 2 bases for V and 4 bases for J; bases not matched to a gene: 2. Germline lookup yields CDR1 MGHRA and CDR2 YSYEKL. The DNA of the CDR3 is TGCGCCAGCAGCCAAATACTAGCGTACAATGAGCAGTTCTTC. Translating gives CASSQILAYNEQFF.

DNA of the CDR3: TGCGCCAGCAGCCAAGATGGGTTTGGGCTTAGCTATGGCTACACCTTC. Protein product: CASSQDGFGLSYGYTF. This chain uses TRBV4-1 with TRBJ1-2, with unresolved D. The CDR3 loop spans 16 amino acids. The germline gives CDR1 MGHRA, CDR2 YSYEKL. Trimming removed 0 bases from V and 4 bases from J, with 15 bases in between.